This T cell receptor beta chain originates from a study of T-cell reconstitution after alpha-beta-depleted transplantation in children. Germline V gene data show CDR1 as DFQATT and CDR2 as SNEGSKA (reference sequence). The CDR3 consists of 17 residues. Trimming cost V 0 bases and J 8 bases; bases outside gene matches: 11. This sample's TCRbeta library carried unique molecular identifier barcodes. TCRdb fed the PCR reads into MiXCR, producing one record per CDR3 protein. This sample has around 800,000 distinct CDR3 sequences, with roughly 15% found just once. Regarding the study as a whole: There were reportedly several hundred expanded graft clones from which alpha-beta T cells came about two months after transplant. Newly produced T cells mostly accounted for T-cell counts and diversity one year post-transplant. For some patients, TCRbeta diversity was high at day 60 because of recipient T cells and thymic progenitors that survived.

For this clonotype: The antigen is undetermined.

The clonotype comes from a male patient younger than 18 who had a stem cell transplant for acute lymphoblastic leukemia, so the T cells may come from the graft donor. The V call is TRBV20-1, the J call TRBJ2-1, with 12 bases matching TRBD2. This specimen consisted of PBMCs, mostly from graft donor cells, obtained 360 days after TCRalphabeta/CD19-depleted stem cell transplant. CDR3 region: CSARDRRLAGERDEQFF. CDR3 sequence (DNA): TGCAGTGCTAGAGATAGGAGACTAGCGGGAGAGAGGGATGAGCAGTTCTTC.